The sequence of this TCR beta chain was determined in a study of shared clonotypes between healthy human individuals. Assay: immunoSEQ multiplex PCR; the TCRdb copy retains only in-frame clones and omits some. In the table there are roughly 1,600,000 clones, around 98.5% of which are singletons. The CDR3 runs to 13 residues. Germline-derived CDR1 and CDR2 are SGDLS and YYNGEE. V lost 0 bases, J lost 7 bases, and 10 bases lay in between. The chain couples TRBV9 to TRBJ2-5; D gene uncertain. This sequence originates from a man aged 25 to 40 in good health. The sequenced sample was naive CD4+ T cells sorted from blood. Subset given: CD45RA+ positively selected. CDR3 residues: CASSVEIFGTQYF. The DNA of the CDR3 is TGTGCCAGCAGCGTAGAAATATTCGGGACCCAGTACTTC.